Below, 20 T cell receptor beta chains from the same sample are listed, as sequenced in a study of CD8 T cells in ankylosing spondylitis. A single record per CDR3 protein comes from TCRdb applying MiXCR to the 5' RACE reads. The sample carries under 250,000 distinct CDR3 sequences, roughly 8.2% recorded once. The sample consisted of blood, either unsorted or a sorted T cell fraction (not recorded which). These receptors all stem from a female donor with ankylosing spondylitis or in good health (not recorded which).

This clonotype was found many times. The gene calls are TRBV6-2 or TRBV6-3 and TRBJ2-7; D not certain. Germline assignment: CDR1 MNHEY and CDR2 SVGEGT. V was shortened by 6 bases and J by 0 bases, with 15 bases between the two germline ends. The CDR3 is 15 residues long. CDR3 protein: CASRHDQYSSYEQYF. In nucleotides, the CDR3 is TGTGCCAGCAGACACGACCAATACAGCTCCTACGAGCAGTACTTC.

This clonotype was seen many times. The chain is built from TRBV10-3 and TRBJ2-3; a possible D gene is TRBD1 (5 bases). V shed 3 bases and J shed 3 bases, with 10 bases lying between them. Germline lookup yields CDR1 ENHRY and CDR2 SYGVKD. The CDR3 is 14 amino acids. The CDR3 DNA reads TGTGCCATCAGTGACAGGGAAGAGACAGATACGCAGTATTTT. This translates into CAISDREETDTQYF.

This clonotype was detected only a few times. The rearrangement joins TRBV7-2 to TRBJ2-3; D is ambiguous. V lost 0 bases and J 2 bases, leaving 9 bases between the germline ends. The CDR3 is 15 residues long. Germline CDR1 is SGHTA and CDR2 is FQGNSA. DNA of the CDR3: TGTGCCAGCAGCTTAGCCGCGTCAGTCACAGATACGCAGTATTTT. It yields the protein CASSLAASVTDTQYF.

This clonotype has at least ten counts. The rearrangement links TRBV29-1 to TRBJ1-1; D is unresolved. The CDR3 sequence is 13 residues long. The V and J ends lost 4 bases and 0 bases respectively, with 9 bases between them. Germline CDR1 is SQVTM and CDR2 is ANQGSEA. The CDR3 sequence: CSVALRLNTEAFF. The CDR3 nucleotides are TGCAGCGTTGCCCTCCGGCTGAACACTGAAGCTTTCTTT. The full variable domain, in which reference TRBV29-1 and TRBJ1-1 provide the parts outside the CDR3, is SAVISQKPSRDICQRGTSLTIQCQVDSQVTMMFWYRQQPGQSLTLIATANQGSEATYESGFVIDKFPISRPNLTFSTLTVSNMSPEDSSIYLCSVALRLNTEAFFGQGTRLTVV.

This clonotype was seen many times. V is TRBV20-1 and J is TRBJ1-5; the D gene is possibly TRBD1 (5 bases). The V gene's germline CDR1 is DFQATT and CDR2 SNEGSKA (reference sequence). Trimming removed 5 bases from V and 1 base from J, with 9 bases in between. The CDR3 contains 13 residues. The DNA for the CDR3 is TGCAGTGCTCAAGGGGACAGCAATCAGCCCCAGCATTTT. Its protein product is CSAQGDSNQPQHF.

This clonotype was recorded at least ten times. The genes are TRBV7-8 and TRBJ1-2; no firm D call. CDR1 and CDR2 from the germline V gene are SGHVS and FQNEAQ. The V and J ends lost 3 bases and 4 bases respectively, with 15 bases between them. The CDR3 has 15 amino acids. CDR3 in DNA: TGTGCCAGCAGCTTCCCGAGGATAGGTTTCTATGGCTACACCTTC. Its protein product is CASSFPRIGFYGYTF.

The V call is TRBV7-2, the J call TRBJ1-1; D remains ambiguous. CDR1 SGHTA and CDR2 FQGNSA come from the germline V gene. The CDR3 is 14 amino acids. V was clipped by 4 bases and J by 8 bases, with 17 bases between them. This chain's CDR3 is CASSSPGRRTEAFF. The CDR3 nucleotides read TGTGCCAGCAGCTCCCCTGGTAGGCGGACCGAAGCTTTCTTT.

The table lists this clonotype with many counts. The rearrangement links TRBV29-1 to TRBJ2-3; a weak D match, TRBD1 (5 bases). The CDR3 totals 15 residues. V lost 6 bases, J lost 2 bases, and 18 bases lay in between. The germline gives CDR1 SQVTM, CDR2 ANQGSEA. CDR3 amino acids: CSVGLLKTNTDTQYF. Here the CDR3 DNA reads TGCAGCGTGGGGCTACTTAAAACGAACACAGATACGCAGTATTTT.

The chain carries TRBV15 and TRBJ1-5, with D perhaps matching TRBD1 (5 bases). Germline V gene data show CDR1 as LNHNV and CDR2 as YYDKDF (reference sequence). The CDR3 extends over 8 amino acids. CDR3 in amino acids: CAVLGEHF. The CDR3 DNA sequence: TGTGCAGTCTTGGGGGAGCATTTT.

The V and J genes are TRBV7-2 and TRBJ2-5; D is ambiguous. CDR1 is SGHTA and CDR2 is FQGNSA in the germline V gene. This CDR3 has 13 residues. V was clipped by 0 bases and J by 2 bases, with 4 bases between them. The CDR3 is CASSLARQETQYF. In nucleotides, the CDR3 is TGTGCCAGCAGCTTAGCACGACAAGAGACCCAGTACTTC. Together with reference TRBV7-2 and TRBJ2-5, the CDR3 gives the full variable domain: GAGVSQSPSNKVTEKGKDVELRCDPISGHTALYWYRQSLGQGLEFLIYFQGNSAPDKSGLPSDRFSAERTGGSVSTLTIQRTQQEDSAVYLCASSLARQETQYFGPGTRLLVL.

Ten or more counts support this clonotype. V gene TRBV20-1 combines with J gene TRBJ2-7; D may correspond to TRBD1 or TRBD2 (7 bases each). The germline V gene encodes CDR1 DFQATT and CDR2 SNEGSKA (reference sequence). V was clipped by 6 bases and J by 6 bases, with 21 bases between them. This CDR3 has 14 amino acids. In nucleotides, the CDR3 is TGCAGTGCAGGGGGGAGGGGGCGCTCCCCCGAGCAGTACTTC. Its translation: CSAGGRGRSPEQYF.

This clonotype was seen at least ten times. The CDR3 sequence is CSASGGAEPGLQDEQYF. CDR3 sequence (DNA): TGCAGTGCTTCCGGAGGAGCGGAGCCGGGACTGCAAGACGAGCAGTACTTC. J is TRBJ2-7 and V is TRBV20-1; a weak D match, TRBD2 (6 bases). The germline gives CDR1 DFQATT, CDR2 SNEGSKA (reference sequence). V gave up 5 bases and J gave up 5 bases, with 28 bases separating them. This CDR3 is 17 amino acids long.

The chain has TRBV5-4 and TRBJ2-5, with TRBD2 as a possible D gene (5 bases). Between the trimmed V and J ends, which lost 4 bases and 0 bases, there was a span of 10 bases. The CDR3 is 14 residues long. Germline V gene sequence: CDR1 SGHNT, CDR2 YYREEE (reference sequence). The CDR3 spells CASSPGKYQETQYF. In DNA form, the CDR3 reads TGTGCCAGCAGCCCCGGGAAGTACCAAGAGACCCAGTACTTC.

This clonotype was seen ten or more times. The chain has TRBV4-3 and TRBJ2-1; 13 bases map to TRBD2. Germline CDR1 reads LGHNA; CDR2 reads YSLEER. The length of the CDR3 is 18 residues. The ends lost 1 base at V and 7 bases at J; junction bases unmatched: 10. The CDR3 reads CASSQGVLAGGPGNEQFF. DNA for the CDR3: TGCGCCAGCAGCCAAGGGGTACTAGCGGGAGGGCCTGGTAATGAGCAGTTCTTC.

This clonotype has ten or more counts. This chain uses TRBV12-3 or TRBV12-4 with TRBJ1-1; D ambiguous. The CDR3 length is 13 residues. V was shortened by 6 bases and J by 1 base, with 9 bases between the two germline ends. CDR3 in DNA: TGTGCCAGCAGCGCCGGGCCGAACACTGAAGCTTTCTTT. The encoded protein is CASSAGPNTEAFF.

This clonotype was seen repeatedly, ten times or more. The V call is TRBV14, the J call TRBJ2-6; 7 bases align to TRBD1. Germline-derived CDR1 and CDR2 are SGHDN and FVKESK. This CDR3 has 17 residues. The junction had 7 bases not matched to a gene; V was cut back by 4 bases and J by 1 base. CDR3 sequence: CASSPGQARSGANVLTF. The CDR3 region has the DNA TGTGCCAGCAGCCCCGGACAGGCCCGTTCTGGGGCCAACGTCCTGACTTTC.

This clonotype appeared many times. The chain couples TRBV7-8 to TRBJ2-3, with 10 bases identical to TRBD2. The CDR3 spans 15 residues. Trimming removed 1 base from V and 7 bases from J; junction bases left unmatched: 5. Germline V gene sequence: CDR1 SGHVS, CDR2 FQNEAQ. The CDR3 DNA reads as TGTGCCAGCAGCTTAGTGGTAGCGGGAGGACATACGCAGTATTTT. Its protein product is CASSLVVAGGHTQYF.

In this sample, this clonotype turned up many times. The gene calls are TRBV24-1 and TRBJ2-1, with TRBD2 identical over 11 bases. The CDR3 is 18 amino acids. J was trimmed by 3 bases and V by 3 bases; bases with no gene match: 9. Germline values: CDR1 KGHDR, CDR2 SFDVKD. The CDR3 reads CATSDQTAGTSGYNEQFF. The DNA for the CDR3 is TGTGCCACCAGTGATCAAACTGCCGGGACTAGCGGCTACAATGAGCAGTTCTTC.

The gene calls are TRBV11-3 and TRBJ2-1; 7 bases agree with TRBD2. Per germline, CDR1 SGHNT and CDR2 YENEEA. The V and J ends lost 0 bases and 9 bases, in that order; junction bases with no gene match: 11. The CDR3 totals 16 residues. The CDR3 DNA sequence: TGTGCCAGCAGCTTAGAACATGGGGAGGGCCACCTTGAGCAGTTCTTC. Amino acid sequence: CASSLEHGEGHLEQFF.

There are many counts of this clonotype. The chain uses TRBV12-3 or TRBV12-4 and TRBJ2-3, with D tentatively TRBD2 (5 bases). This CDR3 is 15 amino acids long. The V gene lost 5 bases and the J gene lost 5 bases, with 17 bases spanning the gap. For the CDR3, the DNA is TGTGCCAGCAGTACCCATCGGGCAGGAGGAGATACGCAGTATTTT. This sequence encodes CASSTHRAGGDTQYF.